One and the same sample provided the 9 T cell receptor beta chains below, sequenced in a study of T cell changes during pregnancy in multiple sclerosis. Some clones are missing from TCRdb's copy, which holds only in-frame ones; the method was immunoSEQ multiplex PCR. Of around 44,000 clones listed, 88% are singletons. The material was CD4+ T cells from peripheral blood mononuclear cells, obtained in the second trimester of pregnancy. The receptors derive from a female donor with multiple sclerosis, enrolled in a pregnancy study.

CDR3 residues: CASSLYLAGVSYNEQFF. CDR3 sequence (DNA): TGCGCCAGCAGCCTCTACCTAGCGGGAGTATCCTACAATGAGCAGTTCTTC. The J gene is TRBJ2-1, the V gene TRBV5-1; 10 nucleotides align to TRBD2. With 4 bases clipped from V and 1 base from J, the junction kept 8 bases outside the gene matches. The length of the CDR3 is 17 residues. From germline, CDR1 is SGHRS and CDR2 YFSETQ.

This clone has just one count. The rearrangement links TRBV9 to TRBJ2-3; possible D gene TRBD2, 5 bases. Trimming pared 3 bases from V and 6 bases from J, leaving 20 bases between. The CDR3 covers 16 residues. Germline V gene lookup returns CDR1 SGDLS and CDR2 YYNGEE. The CDR3 region has the DNA TGTGCCAGCAGCGCCGACCCTAGAGGGCAGTCCGATACGCAGTATTTT. Its translation: CASSADPRGQSDTQYF.

The gene calls are TRBV18 and TRBJ2-3, with TRBD1 matching over 11 bases. This CDR3 region has 15 residues. Germline V gene lookup returns CDR1 KGHSH and CDR2 LQKENI. Losses at the gene ends were 6 bases for V and 3 bases for J; bases not matched to a gene: 5. This CDR3 is CASSRDRGLTDTQYF. Written as DNA, the CDR3 is TGTGCCAGCTCCCGGGACAGGGGGTTAACAGATACGCAGTATTTT.

This clone was seen only once. The V call is TRBV29-1, the J call TRBJ2-5; perhaps TRBD1 as D (6 bases). CDR1 is SQVTM and CDR2 is ANQGSEA in the germline V gene. This CDR3 spans 14 amino acids. The ends were cut back, 7 bases at V and 3 bases at J, with 18 bases in the middle. This CDR3 is CSGTQPGTKETQYF. Here the CDR3 DNA reads TGCAGCGGGACCCAACCCGGGACAAAAGAGACCCAGTACTTC.

This chain links TRBV2 with TRBJ2-5; 9 positions match TRBD2. Germline-derived CDR1 and CDR2 are SNHLY and FYNNEI. J lost 7 bases, V lost 6 bases, and 12 bases had no gene match. This CDR3 has 15 amino acids. In DNA, the CDR3 is TGTGCCAGCAGCGCCGTTAGCGGGAGCTTTATGACCCAGTACTTC. Translated, it gives CASSAVSGSFMTQYF.

The chain employs TRBV13 and TRBJ2-5; D call uncertain. Germline CDR1 PRHDT, CDR2 FYEKMQ (reference sequence). Trimming pared 4 bases from V and 7 bases from J, leaving 19 bases between. CDR3 length: 15 residues. The CDR3 DNA sequence: TGTGCCAGCAGCTCCCCCGGTGGTGTAGAACGGACCCAGTACTTC. It encodes CASSSPGGVERTQYF.

This clone has ten or more counts. This rearrangement joins TRBV14 to TRBJ1-4; TRBD1 aligns across 7 bases. The V segment lost 6 bases and the J segment 1 base; nucleotides outside the gene matches: 2. The V gene's germline CDR1 is SGHDN and CDR2 FVKESK. This CDR3 contains 14 residues. For the CDR3, the DNA is TGTGCCAGCAGTCGACAGGGAACTAATGAAAAACTGTTTTTT. It is translated as CASSRQGTNEKLFF.

The CDR3 region is CASSLGTSRETQYF. CDR3 bases: TGTGCCAGCAGTTTAGGGACTAGCAGAGAGACCCAGTACTTC. The rearrangement joins TRBV27 to TRBJ2-5; 9 bases fit TRBD2. Looked up from germline, CDR1 is MNHEY and CDR2 is SMNVEV (reference sequence). V shed 2 bases, J shed 4 bases, and the junction held 2 bases outside the gene matches. The CDR3 runs to 14 residues.

The chain combines TRBV6-5 with TRBJ1-5, with D unresolved. Germline lookup yields CDR1 MNHEY and CDR2 SVGAGI. The CDR3 is 14 residues long. Trimming stripped 2 bases from V and 3 bases from J, with 8 bases between. The CDR3 bases are TGTGCCAGCAGTTACCGGGAGACCAATCAGCCCCAGCATTTT. The encoded protein is CASSYRETNQPQHF.